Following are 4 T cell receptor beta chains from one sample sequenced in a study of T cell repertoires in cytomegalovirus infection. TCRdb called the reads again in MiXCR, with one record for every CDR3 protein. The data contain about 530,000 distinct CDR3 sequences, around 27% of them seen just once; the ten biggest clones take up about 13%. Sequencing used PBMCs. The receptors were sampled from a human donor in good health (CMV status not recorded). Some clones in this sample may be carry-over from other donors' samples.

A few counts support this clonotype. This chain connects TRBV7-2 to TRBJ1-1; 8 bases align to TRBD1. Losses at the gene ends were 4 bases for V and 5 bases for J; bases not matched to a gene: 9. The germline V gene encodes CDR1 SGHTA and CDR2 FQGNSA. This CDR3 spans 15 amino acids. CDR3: CASSSRQGTGTEAFF. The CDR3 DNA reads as TGTGCCAGCAGCTCCCGACAGGGGACCGGAACTGAAGCTTTCTTT. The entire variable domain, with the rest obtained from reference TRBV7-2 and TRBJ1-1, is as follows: GAGVSQSPSNKVTEKGKDVELRCDPISGHTALYWYRQSLGQGLEFLIYFQGNSAPDKSGLPSDRFSAERTGGSVSTLTIQRTQQEDSAVYLCASSSRQGTGTEAFFGQGTRLTVV.

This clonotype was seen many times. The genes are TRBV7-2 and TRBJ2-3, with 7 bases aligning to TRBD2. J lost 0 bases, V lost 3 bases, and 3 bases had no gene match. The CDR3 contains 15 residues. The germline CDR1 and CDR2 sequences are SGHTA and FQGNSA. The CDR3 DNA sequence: TGTGCCAGCAGCTTGTTGCGGGGGAGCACAGATACGCAGTATTTT. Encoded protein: CASSLLRGSTDTQYF.

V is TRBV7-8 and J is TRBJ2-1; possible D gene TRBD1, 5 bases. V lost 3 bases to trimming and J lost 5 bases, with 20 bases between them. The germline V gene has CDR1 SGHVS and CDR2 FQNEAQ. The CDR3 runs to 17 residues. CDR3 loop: CASSLAPERKGNNEQFF. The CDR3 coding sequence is TGTGCCAGCAGCTTGGCTCCGGAGCGTAAGGGGAACAATGAGCAGTTCTTC.

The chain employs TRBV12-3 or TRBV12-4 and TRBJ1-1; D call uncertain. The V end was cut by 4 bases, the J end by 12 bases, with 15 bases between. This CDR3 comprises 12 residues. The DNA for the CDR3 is TGTGCCAGCAGTTCCACTGGGATGGGTTCTTTCTTT. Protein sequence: CASSSTGMGSFF.